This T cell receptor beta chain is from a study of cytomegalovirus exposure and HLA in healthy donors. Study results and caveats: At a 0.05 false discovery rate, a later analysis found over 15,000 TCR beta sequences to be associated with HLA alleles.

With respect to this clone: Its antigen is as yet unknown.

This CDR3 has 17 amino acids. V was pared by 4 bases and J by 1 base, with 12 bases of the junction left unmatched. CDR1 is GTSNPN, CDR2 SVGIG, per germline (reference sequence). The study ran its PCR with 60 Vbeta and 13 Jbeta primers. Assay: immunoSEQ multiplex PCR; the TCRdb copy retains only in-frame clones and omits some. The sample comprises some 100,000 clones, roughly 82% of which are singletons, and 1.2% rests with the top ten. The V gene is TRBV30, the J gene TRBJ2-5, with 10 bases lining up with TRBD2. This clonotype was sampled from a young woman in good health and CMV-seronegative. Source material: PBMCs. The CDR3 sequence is CAWIHRLAGASQETQYF. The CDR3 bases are TGTGCCTGGATCCACCGGCTAGCGGGAGCCTCCCAAGAGACCCAGTACTTC.